These 18 T cell receptor beta chains were all obtained from the same sample, sequenced in a study of T cell changes during pregnancy in multiple sclerosis. The table came from immunoSEQ multiplex PCR; TCRdb's copy has only in-frame clones and leaves some out. The sample contains about 94,000 clones, approximately 93% of which appear only once. The sample consisted of peripheral blood, taken after pregnancy. These receptor sequences come from a female donor with multiple sclerosis, enrolled in a pregnancy study.

This sequence joins TRBV11-1 and TRBJ2-7; possible D gene TRBD2, 5 bases. Between the trimmed V and J ends, which lost 5 bases and 7 bases, there was a span of 18 bases. Germline values: CDR1 SGHAT, CDR2 FQDESV (reference sequence). This CDR3 comprises 14 residues. The CDR3 DNA sequence: TGTGCCAGCAGCCTCCGGGCCCATACGGGGGAGCAGTACTTC. Its protein product is CASSLRAHTGEQYF. The whole variable domain, filled in from reference TRBV11-1 and TRBJ2-7, reads EAEVAQSPRYKITEKSQAVAFWCDPISGHATLYWYRQILGQGPELLVQFQDESVVDDSQLPKDRFSAERLKGVDSTLKIQPAELGDSAMYLCASSLRAHTGEQYFGPGTRLTVT.

The chain joins TRBV5-6 to TRBJ2-7, with TRBD2 as a possible D gene (5 bases). CDR1 SGHDT and CDR2 YYEEEE come from the germline V gene. V lost 6 bases to trimming and J lost 2 bases, with 15 bases between them. This CDR3 is 14 amino acids long. Here the CDR3 DNA reads TGTGCCAGCACCCTCGGTGGACTTACCTACGAGCAGTACTTC. It encodes CASTLGGLTYEQYF.

V usage is TRBV27 and J usage is TRBJ2-5, with 13 positions matching TRBD2. The junction had 9 bases not matched to a gene; V was cut back by 6 bases and J by 5 bases. The CDR3 has 16 amino acids. CDR1 MNHEY and CDR2 SMNVEV come from the germline V gene (reference sequence). The chain's CDR3 is CASSRRTSGSPETQYF. CDR3 DNA: TGTGCCAGCAGCCGACGGACTAGCGGGAGTCCGGAGACCCAGTACTTC.

The chain is built from TRBV19 and TRBJ2-1; TRBD2 agrees at 7 bases. Germline-derived CDR1 and CDR2 are LNHDA and SQIVND (reference sequence). Trimming took 4 bases from V and 0 from J; bases not matched to a gene: 0. This CDR3 is 14 amino acids long. In DNA, the CDR3 is TGTGCCAGTAGTAGCGGGAGCTCCTACAATGAGCAGTTCTTC. It codes for CASSSGSSYNEQFF.

The gene calls are TRBV7-9 and TRBJ2-7; D uncertain. This CDR3 has 14 amino acids. V lost 8 bases, J lost 2 bases, and 16 bases lay in between. Germline CDR1 and CDR2: SEHNR and FQNEAQ (reference sequence). CDR3 residues: CASRKAAPTYEQYF. DNA for the CDR3: TGTGCCAGCCGGAAGGCGGCTCCCACCTACGAGCAGTACTTC.

V and J are TRBV4-2 and TRBJ2-2; 10 nucleotides line up with TRBD2. The CDR3 is made up of 22 amino acids. Per the germline V gene, CDR1 is LGHNA and CDR2 is YNFKEQ. V lost 0 bases to trimming and J lost 6 bases; unmatched junction nucleotides: 22. The CDR3 loop reads CASSQDKVWLAGAIGGSGELFF. CDR3 coding DNA: TGTGCCAGCAGCCAAGATAAAGTTTGGCTAGCGGGAGCCATAGGAGGATCCGGGGAGCTGTTTTTT.

In its sample, this clone was seen once. V is TRBV7-2 and J is TRBJ2-7; D gene unclear. Germline V gene data show CDR1 as SGHTA and CDR2 as FQGNSA. This CDR3 has 12 amino acids. The ends were cut back, 2 bases at V and 1 base at J, with 3 bases in the middle. In DNA form, the CDR3 reads TGTGCCAGCAGCTTAACTTCCTACGAGCAGTACTTC. As protein: CASSLTSYEQYF. The full variable domain, completed using reference TRBV7-2 and TRBJ2-7, is GAGVSQSPSNKVTEKGKDVELRCDPISGHTALYWYRQSLGQGLEFLIYFQGNSAPDKSGLPSDRFSAERTGGSVSTLTIQRTQQEDSAVYLCASSLTSYEQYFGPGTRLTVT.

The chain employs TRBV6-1 and TRBJ2-1; TRBD2 matches at 10 bases. Germline values: CDR1 MNHNS, CDR2 SASEGT. The CDR3 has 15 amino acids. Trimming removed 7 bases from V and 7 bases from J; junction bases left unmatched: 10. For the CDR3, the DNA is TGTGCCAGCACCGGTCGAACAGCGGGGGGGAATGAGCAGTTCTTC. Its protein is CASTGRTAGGNEQFF.

V is TRBV6-1 and J is TRBJ2-1, with D maybe TRBD2 (6 bases). Germline V gene data show CDR1 as MNHNS and CDR2 as SASEGT. Between the trimmed V and J ends, which lost 1 base and 6 bases, there was a span of 10 bases. The CDR3 covers 14 residues. The CDR3 DNA reads TGTGCCAGCAGTGAAGATCCGGGGGTCAATGAGCAGTTCTTC. It translates to CASSEDPGVNEQFF.

DNA of the CDR3: TGTGCCAGCAGCACCTCACTGGGAGCGAGAACCTACAATGAGCAGTTCTTC. Translation gives CASSTSLGARTYNEQFF. V gene TRBV7-6 combines with J gene TRBJ2-1; TRBD2 is a possible D gene (5 bases). The CDR3 has 17 amino acids. V was pared by 5 bases and J by 2 bases, with 19 bases between. The germline CDR1 and CDR2 sequences are SGHVS and FNYEAQ.

V and J are TRBV28 and TRBJ2-7; the match to TRBD2 covers 12 bases. Germline V CDR1 and CDR2: MDHEN, SYDVKM. V shed 3 bases, J shed 5 bases, and the junction held 5 bases outside the gene matches. The CDR3 sequence is 15 residues long. The CDR3 loop reads CASSFRLAGVHEQYF. As DNA, the CDR3 is TGTGCCAGCAGTTTTAGACTAGCGGGAGTCCACGAGCAGTACTTC.

This chain joins TRBV10-3 and TRBJ1-4; no firm D call. V dropped 11 bases and J dropped 8 bases, with 21 bases sitting between them. The CDR3 consists of 14 residues. Germline CDR1 and CDR2: ENHRY and SYGVKD. Here the CDR3 reads CASSSWREEEKLFF. CDR3 sequence (DNA): TGTGCCTCTAGCTCTTGGAGGGAGGAAGAAAAACTGTTTTTT.

The rearrangement joins TRBV7-6 to TRBJ2-1, with D maybe TRBD2 (5 bases). Germline V gives CDR1 SGHVS, CDR2 FNYEAQ. V was shortened by 1 base and J by 3 bases, with 7 bases between the two germline ends. This CDR3 is built from 14 residues. The CDR3 bases are TGTGCCAGCAGCTTAGGTGGACTCTACAATGAGCAGTTCTTC. It encodes CASSLGGLYNEQFF.

A word on this clone: Other DNA sequences in the sample encode the same CDR3. This chain joins TRBV9 and TRBJ2-1; weak D call: TRBD2 (5 bases). This CDR3 has 14 amino acids. Germline V CDR1 and CDR2: SGDLS, YYNGEE. Trimming removed 0 bases at V and 1 base at J, with 5 bases between. CDR3 nucleotides: TGTGCCAGCAGCGTAGCGGGGTCCTACAATGAGCAGTTCTTC. Translating gives CASSVAGSYNEQFF.

This chain connects TRBV7-8 to TRBJ2-7; the D gene is possibly TRBD1 (6 bases). The V gene's germline CDR1 is SGHVS and CDR2 FQNEAQ. The CDR3 has 13 residues. Between the trimmed V and J ends, which lost 5 bases and 3 bases, there was a span of 11 bases. CDR3: CASSRTVLYEQYF. The CDR3 DNA follows: TGTGCCAGCAGCCGGACAGTCCTCTACGAGCAGTACTTC.

This chain connects TRBV29-1 to TRBJ2-7; the D gene is possibly TRBD1 (6 bases). The germline CDR1 and CDR2 sequences are SQVTM and ANQGSEA. There are 12 residues in the CDR3. Trimming stripped 4 bases from V and 7 bases from J, with 14 bases between. CDR3 bases: TGCAGCGTTGTGGGGGCTCGCGTAGAGCAGTACTTC. Its protein is CSVVGARVEQYF.

This rearrangement joins TRBV5-1 to TRBJ2-7; 8 bases fit TRBD2. The V and J ends lost 3 bases and 2 bases, in that order; junction bases with no gene match: 4. The CDR3 extends over 14 amino acids. In germline, CDR1 is SGHRS, CDR2 YFSETQ. CDR3 nucleotide sequence: TGCGCCAGCAGCTCCACTAGCGGACCCTACGAGCAGTACTTC. Amino acids: CASSSTSGPYEQYF.

The CDR3: CSVESGDNYGYTF. In nucleotides, the CDR3 is TGCAGCGTTGAATCAGGGGATAACTATGGCTACACCTTC. This chain joins TRBV29-1 and TRBJ1-2; a weak D match, TRBD1 (6 bases). The CDR3 loop spans 13 amino acids. CDR1 is SQVTM and CDR2 is ANQGSEA in the germline V gene. The V end lost 2 bases, the J end lost 1 base, and 8 bases lay between the germline ends.